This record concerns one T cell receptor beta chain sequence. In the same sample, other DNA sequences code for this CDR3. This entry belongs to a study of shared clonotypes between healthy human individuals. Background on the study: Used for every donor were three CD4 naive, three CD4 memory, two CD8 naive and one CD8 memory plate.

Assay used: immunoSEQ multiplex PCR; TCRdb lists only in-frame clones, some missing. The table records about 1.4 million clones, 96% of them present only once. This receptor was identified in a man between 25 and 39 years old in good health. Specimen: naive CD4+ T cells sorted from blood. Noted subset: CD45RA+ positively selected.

CDR3 nucleotide sequence: TGTGCCAGCAGTTTGGGTCAGGGCTCTCAGCCCCAGCATTTT. Translated, it gives CASSLGQGSQPQHF. The chain links TRBV28 to TRBJ1-5; weak D call: TRBD1 (5 bases). Germline values: CDR1 MDHEN, CDR2 SYDVKM. V dropped 3 bases and J dropped 6 bases, with 12 bases sitting between them. The CDR3 runs 14 residues.